The following is a T cell receptor (beta chain) sequence with its context. The data originate from a study of blood T cell repertoires in COVID-19. As for the study in general: Researchers got acute and convalescent COVID-19 samples from the United States, Italy and Spain. The cDNA or gDNA used as material had been derived from T cells, B-cell-depleted T cells, or PBMCs.

This CDR3 has 16 amino acids. V was pared by 0 bases and J by 3 bases, with 2 bases of the junction left unmatched. The germline CDR1 and CDR2 sequences are SGHRS and YFSETQ. Seattle researchers signed up patients amid active infection and tracked them longitudinally. Methods used by the authors: Reference gene primer amplification gave estimated nucleated cell counts. Profiling relied on immunoSEQ multiplex PCR, and the TCRdb table lists in-frame clones only, not all of them. The V and J calls and the clone size are those of that table, but D and trimming were determined from the DNA. The sample records some 200,000 clones, roughly 94% being singletons.

The sample comprised peripheral blood. The clonotype comes from a man aged 30 to 45 with COVID-19, enrolled during active disease. The chain uses TRBV5-1 and TRBJ1-4; 10 bases align to TRBD1. The CDR3 is CASSLAGTGANEKLFF. The DNA of the CDR3 is TGCGCCAGCAGCTTGGCTGGGACAGGGGCTAATGAAAAACTGTTTTTT.